The 10 T cell receptor beta chains listed next were all sequenced from one sample in a study of shared clonotypes between healthy human individuals. Repertoires were generated with immunoSEQ multiplex PCR, while TCRdb's copy carries only in-frame clones and drops some. The sample lists more than 450,000 clones; approximately 79% were seen once. Sample: PBMCs. The receptors stem from a woman between 40 and 55 years old in good health. Some clones in this sample may be carry-over from other donors' samples.

This clone was seen repeatedly, ten times or more. This sequence joins TRBV28 and TRBJ1-3; 7 nucleotides agree with TRBD1. Germline V lookup: CDR1 MDHEN, CDR2 SYDVKM. The CDR3 covers 16 residues. The V and J ends lost 2 bases and 4 bases, in that order; junction bases with no gene match: 8. In nucleotides, the CDR3 is TGTGCCAGCAGTTTAAGCGGGTCAGGGGGAGGAAACACCATATATTTT. Amino acid sequence: CASSLSGSGGGNTIYF.

This sequence joins TRBV6-5 and TRBJ1-5; tentative D call: TRBD1 (6 bases). Germline values: CDR1 MNHEY, CDR2 SVGAGI. V lost 5 bases and J lost 5, with 16 bases in between. This CDR3 has 15 amino acids. The CDR3 DNA follows: TGTGCCAGCAGTCAAATGGGGACAACAGATCAGCCCCAGCATTTT. Encoded protein: CASSQMGTTDQPQHF.

The chain employs TRBV19 and TRBJ2-2, with unresolved D. CDR1 LNHDA and CDR2 SQIVND come from the germline V gene (reference sequence). The ends were cut back, 2 bases at V and 4 bases at J, with 11 bases in the middle. The CDR3 consists of 15 residues. Written as DNA, the CDR3 is TGTGCCAGTAGTATAATTACCGCCGGCACCGGGGAGCTGTTTTTT. It yields the protein CASSIITAGTGELFF.

This chain connects TRBV4-1 to TRBJ2-1, with 11 nucleotides matching TRBD2. The CDR3 is made up of 17 amino acids. V lost 3 bases and J lost 2; bases outside the gene matches: 6. Germline lookup yields CDR1 MGHRA and CDR2 YSYEKL. CDR3 sequence: CASSQGLAAGTYNEQFF. Here the CDR3 DNA reads TGCGCCAGCAGCCAGGGACTAGCGGCCGGAACCTACAATGAGCAGTTCTTC.

The chain has TRBV7-3 and TRBJ2-1; 9 bases are shared with TRBD1. The germline CDR1 and CDR2 sequences are SGHTA and FQGTGA. The V and J ends lost 5 bases and 9 bases, in that order; junction bases with no gene match: 2. The CDR3 covers 12 residues. CDR3 coding DNA: TGTGCCAGCAGCCGGGGACAGGGTGAGCAGTTCTTC. Protein: CASSRGQGEQFF.

This chain connects TRBV6-1 to TRBJ1-5; 8 nucleotides agree with TRBD1. In germline, CDR1 is MNHNS, CDR2 SASEGT. The CDR3 is 13 amino acids. V was pared by 4 bases and J by 11 bases, with 7 bases of the junction left unmatched. The CDR3 sequence: CASSGDRWGTQHF. The CDR3 region has the DNA TGTGCCAGCAGTGGGGACAGGTGGGGAACCCAGCATTTT.

The table lists this clone with many counts. V gene TRBV18 combines with J gene TRBJ2-5; D is perhaps TRBD2 (5 bases). This CDR3 region has 13 residues. V was clipped by 3 bases and J by 4 bases, with 9 bases between them. Germline V gene lookup returns CDR1 KGHSH and CDR2 LQKENI. The chain's CDR3 is CASSPQSGETQYF. CDR3 sequence (DNA): TGTGCCAGCTCACCCCAGAGCGGAGAGACCCAGTACTTC.

V usage is TRBV5-1 and J usage is TRBJ1-6; TRBD1 matches 8 bases. Germline V gene lookup returns CDR1 SGHRS and CDR2 YFSETQ. The V and J ends lost 0 bases and 7 bases, in that order; junction bases with no gene match: 6. The CDR3 runs to 16 residues. In DNA, the CDR3 is TGCGCCAGCAGCTTGGTTCCAGGGGGCGAGAATTCACCCCTCCACTTT. Amino acids: CASSLVPGGENSPLHF.

V is TRBV28 and J is TRBJ2-2; 8 bases map to TRBD2. J lost 8 bases, V lost 10 bases, and 15 bases had no gene match. The CDR3 has 15 residues. Germline V lookup: CDR1 MDHEN, CDR2 SYDVKM. The CDR3 sequence: CATNLAGRLGGELFF. CDR3 DNA: TGTGCCACGAATCTAGCGGGTCGTCTAGGAGGGGAGCTGTTTTTT.

The CDR3 DNA reads TGCAGCGTTCTGGACAGGGAATACACTGAAGCTTTCTTT. Protein product: CSVLDREYTEAFF. The J gene is TRBJ1-1, the V gene TRBV29-1; 8 bases align to TRBD1. The CDR3 is 13 residues long. Germline V gene lookup returns CDR1 SQVTM and CDR2 ANQGSEA. V trimming: 5 bases; J trimming: 3 bases; junction bases outside the gene matches: 5.